A single TCR beta chain is shown here with its context. Its specificity is not known. V lost 3 bases, J lost 5 bases, and 5 bases stayed unmatched. Looked up from germline, CDR1 is SGDLS and CDR2 is YYNGEE. The CDR3 runs to 14 residues. Sequencing used immunoSEQ multiplex PCR; TCRdb keeps in-frame clones, though not all of them. This table holds roughly 35,000 clones, roughly 76% found once. The data were obtained in a study of OX40 agonist ivuxolimab in advanced cancers. Study-wide context: The patients got ivuxolimab, which is an agonistic anti-OX40 (CD134) antibody. Patients received ivuxolimab, an intravenous treatment, every 2 weeks at 0.01 to 10 mg/kg. Overall study results and limits: Both blood CD4+ and CD8+ T cells showed clonal growth by week 6 at 0.1 to 3.0 mg/kg.

This material consisted of CD4+ or CD8+ T cells sorted from blood, taken in a trial of the OX40 agonist ivuxolimab. The sequence was collected from an adult with an advanced solid tumor such as melanoma, head and neck, liver or kidney cancer. The chain is built from TRBV9 and TRBJ2-5, with 9 positions matching TRBD1. DNA for the CDR3: TGTGCCAGCAGCGCCCAGGACAGGGGTGAGACCCAGTACTTC. Its protein product is CASSAQDRGETQYF.